This T cell receptor (beta chain) was identified during a study of blood T cells in healthy people across ages. Study context: About one barcoded beta molecule per two T cells was the capture yield of template switching.

The use of a sample-barcoded 5' primer and a J-beta primer mix characterized a second PCR of 7 to 11 cycles. A template-switch adaptor that had 12 random nucleotides put a tag on each cDNA molecule. TCRdb called the 5' RACE reads again in MiXCR, with one record for every CDR3 protein. Of more than 650,000 distinct CDR3 sequences in the sample, under 30% were seen once. This CDR3 has 12 residues. Germline CDR1 and CDR2: SGHTA and FQGNSA. Trimming took off 6 bases at V and 2 bases at J, with 6 bases between the two ends. This clonotype was detected ten times or more. This sample also belongs to another study, concerning T cells of mothers and their children.

Input material: blood. The TCR comes from a boy under 18 in good health. The genes are TRBV7-2 and TRBJ2-3; unclear D gene. CDR3 residues: CASSQFTDTQYF. In nucleotides, the CDR3 is TGTGCCAGCAGTCAGTTCACAGATACGCAGTATTTT.